This section outlines one T cell receptor (beta chain) sequence together with its context. These data belong to a study of blood T cell repertoires in COVID-19. Sequencing was performed with immunoSEQ multiplex PCR; in TCRdb, only in-frame clones are kept and a portion is missing. The sample contains around 200,000 clones, more than 65% of which appear only once. This CDR3 is built from 16 residues. Germline V gene data show CDR1 as MGHDK and CDR2 as SYGVNS. V lost 4 bases and J lost 3; bases outside the gene matches: 8. The chain recombines TRBV25-1 with TRBJ1-1, with TRBD1 identical over 10 bases. The receptor was derived from a human donor with acute or convalescent COVID-19. The donor label of this sample is uncertain. Sequenced sample: peripheral blood. Here the CDR3 DNA reads TGTGCCAGCAGTGCCGGGACAGGGGTTGGGGACACTGAAGCTTTCTTT. It is translated as CASSAGTGVGDTEAFF.